These T cell receptor beta chains were read from a single sample in a study of blood T cell repertoires in COVID-19. The method was immunoSEQ multiplex PCR; TCRdb's version includes in-frame clones alone and lacks a portion of them. Among 250,000 or so clones listed, 65% to 90% were seen once. Sequencing used peripheral blood. The receptors derive from a man aged 35 to 55 who had recovered from COVID-19. Each CDR3 is given with its conserved first and last residue. Fields, in order: D gene, V gene, J gene, clone size, CDR3 protein, CDR3 DNA. A D gene is named only where the DNA matches it firmly. Some rows have no size entry. The others give once, few or many, or a class for an expanded clone.

TRBD1,TRBV5-1,TRBJ1-1,.,CASTLEGANTEAFF,TGCGCCAGCACCTTGGAGGGGGCGAACACTGAAGCTTTCTTT
.,TRBV7-2,TRBJ1-2,.,CASSSTRGGYTF,TGTGCCAGCAGCTCCACTCGGGGAGGCTACACCTTC
.,TRBV18,TRBJ2-7,.,CASSPSRLGGPNYEQYF,TGTGCCAGCTCACCTTCTCGTCTCGGCGGGCCTAACTACGAGCAGTACTTC
.,TRBV19,TRBJ1-1,.,CASSIWQGDTEAFF,TGTGCCAGTAGTATTTGGCAGGGTGACACTGAAGCTTTCTTT
.,TRBV24-1,TRBJ1-5,many,CATSDSAPGINQPQHF,TGTGCCACCAGTGATTCTGCCCCGGGTATCAATCAGCCCCAGCATTTT
.,TRBV19,TRBJ1-1,.,CASSLSPGVTEAFF,TGTGCCAGTAGTCTTTCCCCCGGGGTCACTGAAGCTTTCTTT
TRBD2,TRBV6-1,TRBJ2-1,.,CASSEASGSYNEQFF,TGTGCCAGCAGTGAAGCTAGCGGGAGTTACAATGAGCAGTTCTTC
.,TRBV20-1,TRBJ1-2,many,CSATAGGYTF,TGCAGTGCGACGGCGGGGGGCTACACCTTC
TRBD1,TRBV5-1,TRBJ1-2,.,CASSPQGAVEYGYTF,TGCGCCAGCAGCCCCCAGGGGGCGGTTGAATATGGCTACACCTTC
TRBD2,TRBV7-9,TRBJ2-7,.,CASRGIGVAGGPTLFEQYF,TGTGCCAGCAGAGGGATCGGGGTAGCGGGAGGGCCTACGTTATTCGAGCAGTACTTC
TRBD2,TRBV7-6,TRBJ2-2,.,CASSLVSSGTGELFF,TGTGCCAGCAGCTTAGTTTCTAGCGGGACCGGGGAGCTGTTTTTT
TRBD1,TRBV5-1,TRBJ1-2,.,CASSLGQGWDGYTF,TGCGCCAGCAGCTTAGGACAGGGTTGGGATGGCTACACCTTC
TRBD1,TRBV10-3,TRBJ1-4,.,CAIRGRGDEKLFF,TGTGCCATCAGGGGCAGGGGGGATGAAAAACTGTTTTTT
.,TRBV7-2,TRBJ1-1,once,CASSFRSGANTEAFF,TGTGCCAGCAGCTTCCGGTCGGGAGCGAACACTGAAGCTTTCTTT
.,TRBV12-3/TRBV12-4,TRBJ2-1,.,CASSTSTGEQFF,TGTGCCAGCAGCACCTCAACAGGTGAGCAGTTCTTC
TRBD1,TRBV6-5,TRBJ1-1,.,CASRDRGSMNTEAFF,TGTGCCAGCAGGGACAGGGGTTCCATGAACACTGAAGCTTTCTTT
TRBD1,TRBV7-9,TRBJ1-2,.,CASSLRTGRGINYGYTF,TGTGCCAGCAGCTTACGGACAGGACGAGGCATTAACTATGGCTACACCTTC
TRBD1,TRBV10-3,TRBJ1-6,.,CAIKGTDNSPLHF,TGTGCCATCAAGGGGACAGATAATTCACCCCTCCACTTT
.,TRBV11-2,TRBJ2-1,.,CASSLRGEVNEQFF,TGTGCCAGCAGCTTGCGAGGGGAGGTCAATGAGCAGTTCTTC
TRBD1,TRBV7-2,TRBJ1-2,.,CASSPDRETGYTF,TGTGCCAGCAGCCCCGACAGGGAAACGGGCTACACCTTC
TRBD1,TRBV27,TRBJ2-7,.,CASSVTGAAWQYF,TGTGCCAGCAGTGTTACAGGGGCCGCATGGCAGTACTTC
.,TRBV10-1,TRBJ2-5,.,CASSAQPQETQYF,TGCGCCAGCAGCGCACAACCCCAAGAGACCCAGTACTTC
TRBD1,TRBV9,TRBJ1-3,.,CASSASDRGSGNTIYF,TGTGCCAGCAGCGCCTCCGACAGGGGGTCTGGAAACACCATATATTTT
.,TRBV5-1,TRBJ1-1,.,CASSLTGTDEAFF,TGCGCCAGCAGCTTGACGGGAACGGATGAAGCTTTCTTT
TRBD2,TRBV7-6,TRBJ2-7,.,CASSLRRTSGEQYF,TGTGCCAGCAGCTTACGTCGGACTAGCGGCGAGCAGTACTTC
TRBD1,TRBV6-2/TRBV6-3,TRBJ2-5,few,CASSLTGGETQYF,TGTGCCAGCAGTTTAACAGGGGGAGAGACCCAGTACTTC
TRBD1,TRBV2,TRBJ2-7,.,CASGGQAYEQYF,TGTGCCAGCGGCGGACAGGCCTACGAGCAGTACTTC
TRBD2,TRBV3-1/TRBV3-2,TRBJ2-3,.,CASSQVGLAGSRTDTQYF,TGTGCCAGCAGCCAAGTCGGGCTAGCGGGAAGTCGAACAGATACGCAGTATTTT
.,TRBV16,TRBJ1-1,.,CASSQSGGLEAFF,TGTGCCAGCAGCCAATCGGGGGGGCTGGAAGCTTTCTTT
TRBD1,TRBV6-5,TRBJ1-2,.,CASSYRQGLGYTF,TGTGCCAGCAGTTATCGACAGGGCCTCGGCTACACCTTC
.,TRBV2,TRBJ1-5,.,CASSSGRASNQPQHF,TGTGCCAGCAGTTCCGGCAGGGCCTCGAATCAGCCCCAGCATTTT
TRBD2,TRBV9,TRBJ2-1,.,CASSVAIAGLENEQFF,TGTGCCAGCAGCGTAGCAATAGCGGGACTCGAGAATGAGCAGTTCTTC
TRBD2,TRBV3-1/TRBV3-2,TRBJ2-7,.,CASSQLFTSAGEQYF,TGTGCCAGCAGCCAATTGTTCACTAGCGCGGGGGAGCAGTACTTC
.,TRBV5-1,TRBJ2-3,.,CASSLDQQPPDTQYF,TGCGCCAGCAGCTTGGATCAACAGCCTCCAGATACGCAGTATTTT
.,TRBV6-6,TRBJ1-4,.,CASSSGSGEKLFF,TGTGCCAGCAGTTCTGGGTCGGGTGAAAAACTGTTTTTT
TRBD2,TRBV30,TRBJ2-3,.,CAWSLLAGGTDTQYF,TGTGCCTGGAGTCTTTTAGCGGGGGGCACAGATACGCAGTATTTT
.,TRBV15,TRBJ2-1,.,CATSRGPGSSYNEQFF,TGTGCCACCAGCAGAGGACCCGGGAGCTCCTACAATGAGCAGTTCTTC
.,TRBV19,TRBJ1-4,.,CASSIEFYRMEKLFF,TGTGCCAGTAGTATAGAATTCTACAGAATGGAAAAACTGTTTTTT
TRBD1,TRBV19,TRBJ1-1,.,CASSIAPGTGRNTEAFF,TGTGCCAGTAGTATAGCCCCCGGGACAGGGAGAAACACTGAAGCTTTCTTT